This TCR beta chain was documented in a study of blood T cell repertoires in COVID-19. This CDR3 comprises 14 residues. Germline V CDR1 and CDR2: SGHDT, YYEEEE. Trimming took 4 bases from V and 3 from J, leaving 13 bases between them. Measured with immunoSEQ multiplex PCR; TCRdb has only the in-frame clones, and not every one. This sample has a few hundred thousand clones, with approximately 85% found just once. The rearrangement links TRBV5-6 to TRBJ1-1, with a tentative D call TRBD1 (6 bases). Material: peripheral blood. This TCR came from a woman aged 25 to 39 with acute or convalescent COVID-19. Written as DNA, the CDR3 is TGTGCCAGCAGCATCCGACGGACAGACACTGAAGCTTTCTTT. The encoded protein is CASSIRRTDTEAFF.